This TCR beta chain came from a study of shared clonotypes between healthy human individuals (TCRdb year 2020). Background for the entire study: A couple of women and three men aged 18 to 49 years were included in the cohort. Per donor, leukapheresis produced somewhere between about 0.94 and 9 billion PBMCs. To increase sequencing depth and limit assay-specific biases, different laboratories used diverse techniques to prepare libraries and sequence TCR repertoires. To estimate repertoire size and how much clonotype sharing occurs between individuals, the study deeply sequenced the blood TCR repertoires of five healthy adults. Per donor, three plates each were used for CD4 naive and CD4 memory, two for CD8 naive, and one for CD8 memory. Paper-wide results and their limitations: Based on pairwise subsampling, the degree of clonotype sharing among donors was expected to be affected by sequencing depth. Incomplete sequencing was indicated by rarefaction of sorted-subset datasets, despite the large sequencing depth. Across a handful of donors, around 5% of naive CD4, approximately 3.5% of naive CD8, under 2.5% of memory CD4, and 0.3% to 0.45% of memory CD8 clonotypes were shared. Estimated clonotype richness was generally larger for naive than for memory subsets. Only blood was sampled, and tissue TCR repertoires likely differ from those in blood. The genetic and exposure-history diversity represented was limited by the small number of donors. Compared with non-shared clonotypes, the clonotypes found in all four sorted-subset donors had higher generation probabilities.

For this clone: It lacks a known antigen. No quality values exist for individual bases; no much larger clone is one base distant.

From the cysteine up to the phenylalanine, the CDR3 has a length of 16 residues. Only the CDR3 part of the read is kept: 48 bases, read in frame from the first base. Trimming leaves V shorter by 4 bases and J shorter by 0 bases, with the junction holding 9 bases beyond the gene matches. Based on the germline V gene, the CDR1 and CDR2 sequences are SGHRS and YFSETQ. The donors were healthy, HIV-negative adults who had no recently reported acute infections or vaccinations. Only Caucasian adults living in Nashville, Tennessee, USA were represented among the donors. CD4+ T cells were enriched by magnetic negative selection; naive cells were then positively selected on CD45RA, and the negative fraction formed the memory subset. Blood was obtained by leukapheresis, after which PBMCs were separated by Ficoll-Histopaque density gradient centrifugation and cryopreserved in liquid nitrogen vapor phase. Purity and quantity of every magnetically sorted T cell population were checked by analytical flow cytometry. Genomic DNA was isolated from each sorted fraction and quantified by UV absorbance on a Nanodrop 2000c.

Using the deep immunoSEQ assay, TCR CDR3 regions were amplified from genomic DNA by multiplex PCR. Extracted genomic DNA from each cell subset was distributed evenly across all wells of several immunoSEQ 96-well plates, and each plate was treated as a replicate. For sorted subsets, each replicate PCR was loaded with around 220 ng genomic DNA, equivalent to about 30,000 T cell genomes. The purified libraries were quantified using a Qubit 3.0 fluorometer, sized with a Bioanalyzer 2100, and then quantified again using the KAPA Library Quantification kit. Every immunoSEQ 96-well plate was sequenced on a separate single-read 150-cycle Illumina NextSeq 550 flow cell. The published analysis was carried out like this. Because the immunoSEQ output included only junctional sequences and no quality scores, the filtering could not be the same as the filtering used for full-length reads. To assign V/J genes and CDR3, sequences were annotated against IMGT germline references using PyIR, a Python wrapper for IgBLAST v1.9. Any read was removed if the V/J assignment was weak (E-value above 1e-6), the CDR3 was missing, or the read contained stop codons, out-of-frame junctions, or ambiguous translated residues. V3J clonotypes were defined as sequences sharing an identical inferred V gene, J gene, and CDR3 amino acid sequence. The percentage overlap between two repertoires was calculated by dividing the number of shared unique clonotypes by the size of the smaller repertoire. RTK rarefaction, the Chao1 estimator, and Recon v2.1 estimates of unobserved clonotypes were used to assess repertoire richness. Generation probabilities were computed with OLGA for all TCRbeta clonotypes obtained by the gDNA method from several donors. TCRdb took this table from immuneACCESS and kept in-frame rearrangements with V and J called. Such tables lack part of the clones; where checked against another copy, unresolved V genes explain under half of the gap, and the rest is unexplained. The V and J calls and the clone size are those of that table, but D and trimming were determined from the DNA. The sample records over a million clones, 95% to 99% of which are singletons. 0.45% of the sample lies in the top ten.

This clonotype was obtained from a man between 25 and 39 years old in good health. What was sequenced was naive CD4+ T cells sorted from blood. This specimen's cell subset or site label, per the study, means: CD45RA+ positively selected. Recombination linked TRBV5-1 to TRBJ1-2, with 7 bases aligning to TRBD1. The CDR3 here reads CASSSGTEITNYGYTF. The nucleotide sequence reads as follows: TGCGCCAGCAGCAGCGGGACAGAAATAACTAACTATGGCTACACCTTC.